This T cell receptor beta chain was sequenced in a study of cytomegalovirus exposure and HLA in healthy donors. Broader study findings: Across donors, presence/absence analyses took sequencing depth to be roughly uniform.

The CDR3 has 13 amino acids. Germline V lookup: CDR1 SGDLS, CDR2 YYNGEE. Trimming pared 5 bases from V and 8 bases from J, leaving 16 bases between. About this clone itself: Its antigen is unknown.

In the PCR, 60 Vbeta and 13 Jbeta primers were used. Assay used: immunoSEQ multiplex PCR; TCRdb lists only in-frame clones, some missing. The table has about 200,000 clones, 79% seen once. Sequences were obtained from PBMCs. The TCR was taken from a girl aged 5 to 17 in good health and CMV-seropositive. The rearrangement links TRBV9 to TRBJ1-2; D is undetermined. In DNA, the CDR3 is TGTGCCAGCAGTCCGACACCCTCCGGCGGCTACACCTTC. It is translated as CASSPTPSGGYTF.